This T cell receptor beta chain was captured in a study of blood T cell repertoires in COVID-19 (dated by TCRdb to 2018 to 2021). Looking at the study overall: Samples from collaborators originated in the United States, Italy and Spain and spanned both the acute and convalescent phases of COVID-19. The prospective study material was composed of cDNA or gDNA derived from T cells, B-cell-depleted T cells, or PBMCs. Subjects who had been exposed to COVID-19, were actively infected with it, or had recovered from it provided the deeply sampled blood TCRbeta repertoires that made up the dataset. The repertoires were released in a freely available public database intended as a resource for research on the immune response to SARS-CoV-2. Samples came from the ongoing ImmuneRACE study (first 160 participants) plus 1,254 subjects from 6 global collaborators. Sample metadata almost always included a de-identified subject ID, COVID-19 status, age in years and sex. HLA class I and class II types, where available, came from metadata supplied by the sample provider rather than from assay-based typing.

Relative to germline, V is 2 bases shorter and J is 1 base shorter, with 11 bases between their ends. The CDR3 holds 15 amino acids from the cysteine to the phenylalanine. Here the CDR3 DNA is all that survives: 45 bases in frame from base 1. The germline V gene sets CDR1 to SGHAT and CDR2 to FQNNGV. General findings and caveats noted by the study authors: The quantity of clinical and demographic metadata differed by source and by participant and was supplied without curation.

Collaborating institutions collected whole blood in K2EDTA tubes following their own protocols. For TCRbeta analysis, collaborator samples were shipped as frozen whole blood, as isolated PBMCs, or as DNA extracted from either sample type. A note on this clone: This clone's antigen is unknown. Base qualities are not at hand, and no much larger clone is one base apart.

TCRbeta CDR3 regions were amplified from genomic DNA using the immunoSEQ Assay, a bias-controlled multiplex PCR. The authors' pipeline ran thus. Nucleated cell counts per sample were estimated from amplification of reference gene primers within the assay. To quantify the absolute abundance of each unique TCRbeta CDR3 rearrangement, sequence reads were collapsed and filtered. Productive Simpson clonality was computed per sample as the square root of Simpson's diversity index over productive rearrangements. TCRdb provides this immuneACCESS table in a form limited to in-frame rearrangements. Some clones are lacking; in checked studies, under half of them reflect an unresolved V gene, and why the rest are absent is not known. V and J calls and clone size are as listed in that table; D and trimming were resolved from the DNA. The sample table lists about 140,000 clones, over 80% of them with a count of one. Approximately 10% of the sample belongs to the ten largest clones.

Sequenced sample: peripheral blood. The sequence was collected from a woman older than 75 with acute or convalescent COVID-19. The rearranged segments are TRBV11-2 and TRBJ1-1; the D gene is perhaps TRBD1, from 5 matching bases. The bases read TGTGCCAGCAGCTTACGGGGGAGCGCGAACACTGAAGCTTTCTTT. It encodes CASSLRGSANTEAFF.